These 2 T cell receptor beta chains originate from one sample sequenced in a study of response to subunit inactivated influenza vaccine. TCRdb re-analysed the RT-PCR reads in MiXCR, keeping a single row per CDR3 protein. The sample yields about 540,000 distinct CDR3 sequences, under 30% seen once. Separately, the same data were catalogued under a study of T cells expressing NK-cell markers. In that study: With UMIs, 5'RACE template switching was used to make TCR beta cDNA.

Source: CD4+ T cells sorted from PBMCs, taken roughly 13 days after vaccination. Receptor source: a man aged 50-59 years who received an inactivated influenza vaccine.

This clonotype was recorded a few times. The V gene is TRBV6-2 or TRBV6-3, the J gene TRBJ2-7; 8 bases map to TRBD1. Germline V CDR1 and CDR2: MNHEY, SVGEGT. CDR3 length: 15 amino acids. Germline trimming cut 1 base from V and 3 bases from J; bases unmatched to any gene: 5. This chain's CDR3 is CASSYFGQGFYEQYF. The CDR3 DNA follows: TGTGCCAGCAGTTACTTTGGACAGGGTTTCTACGAGCAGTACTTC.

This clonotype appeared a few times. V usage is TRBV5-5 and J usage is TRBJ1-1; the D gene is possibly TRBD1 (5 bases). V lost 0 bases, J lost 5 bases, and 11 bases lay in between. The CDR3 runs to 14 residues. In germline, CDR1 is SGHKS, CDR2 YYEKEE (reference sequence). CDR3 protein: CASSLVRGRTEAFF. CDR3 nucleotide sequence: TGTGCCAGCAGCTTGGTTCGGGGGAGGACTGAAGCTTTCTTT.